These 28 T cell receptor beta chains share one sample of origin, sequenced in a study of graft-versus-host responses after intestinal transplantation. Assay: immunoSEQ multiplex PCR; the TCRdb copy retains only in-frame clones and omits some. The repertoire holds tens of thousands of clones, with around 91% as singletons. The source was PBMCs, collected around 120 days after intestinal transplantation. The receptors derive from a human patient who received an intestinal transplant, so some T cells may come from the graft donor.

V usage is TRBV5-1 and J usage is TRBJ2-2; the match to TRBD2 covers 14 bases. CDR1 SGHRS and CDR2 YFSETQ come from the germline V gene. V lost 3 bases, J lost 0 bases, and 10 bases stayed unmatched. This CDR3 is built from 20 residues. The CDR3 DNA is TGCGCCAGCAGCTGGAACCCTCGACTAGCGGGGGGGACGAACACCGGGGAGCTGTTTTTT. Protein: CASSWNPRLAGGTNTGELFF. Based on the CDR3 plus reference TRBV5-1 and TRBJ2-2, the full variable domain is KAGVTQTPRYLIKTRGQQVTLSCSPISGHRSVSWYQQTPGQGLQFLFEYFSETQRNKGNFPGRFSGRQFSNSRSEMNVSTLELGDSALYLCASSWNPRLAGGTNTGELFFGEGSRLTVL.

This chain connects TRBV4-2 to TRBJ2-1, with a possible D match to TRBD2 (7 bases). Trimming stripped 3 bases from V and 5 bases from J, with 14 bases between. This CDR3 is 15 amino acids long. The V gene's germline CDR1 is LGHNA and CDR2 YNFKEQ. CDR3 nucleotides: TGTGCCAGCAGCCAGCCCGGGGGGCGAAACAATGAGCAGTTCTTC. Its translation: CASSQPGGRNNEQFF.

This chain connects TRBV5-4 to TRBJ2-5, with D maybe TRBD2 (5 bases). Germline lookup yields CDR1 SGHNT and CDR2 YYREEE (reference sequence). The V and J ends lost 4 bases and 4 bases respectively, with 17 bases between them. The CDR3 runs 15 residues. In DNA, the CDR3 is TGTGCCAGCAGCCTGGGTTTTGGGGAGAGAGAGACCCAGTACTTC. It codes for CASSLGFGERETQYF.

The chain has TRBV12-5 and TRBJ2-1; 7 nucleotides agree with TRBD2. V was pared by 1 base and J by 8 bases, with 11 bases of the junction left unmatched. CDR1 LGHNT and CDR2 FRNRAP come from the germline V gene. The CDR3 is 16 residues long. CDR3 loop: CASGLAREDLGDEQFF. Written as DNA, the CDR3 is TGTGCTAGTGGTTTGGCACGGGAGGACCTAGGCGATGAGCAGTTCTTC. The full variable domain, completed using reference TRBV12-5 and TRBJ2-1, is DARVTQTPRHKVTEMGQEVTMRCQPILGHNTVFWYRQTMMQGLELLAYFRNRAPLDDSGMPKDRFSAEMPDATLATLKIQPSEPRDSAVYFCASGLAREDLGDEQFFGPGTRLTVL.

The rearrangement links TRBV25-1 to TRBJ2-7; perhaps TRBD1 as D (5 bases). The germline V and J ends were trimmed by 4 bases and 3 bases, with 13 bases remaining between them. Per germline, CDR1 MGHDK and CDR2 SYGVNS. The CDR3 is made up of 14 amino acids. CDR3 protein: CASSVDSRFYEQYF. The CDR3 bases are TGTGCCAGCAGTGTCGACAGTCGGTTCTACGAGCAGTACTTC.

J is TRBJ2-7 and V is TRBV11-2; maybe TRBD2 (6 bases). Trimming stripped 0 bases from V and 2 bases from J, with 17 bases between. CDR3 length: 17 amino acids. In germline, CDR1 is SGHAT, CDR2 FQNNGV. The chain's CDR3 is CASSLEGGSIRPYEQYF. Here the CDR3 DNA reads TGTGCCAGCAGCTTAGAGGGGGGATCGATCCGCCCCTACGAGCAGTACTTC.

The V and J genes are TRBV2 and TRBJ2-3; 12 bases align to TRBD2. Germline assignment: CDR1 SNHLY and CDR2 FYNNEI. The length of the CDR3 is 17 residues. With 4 bases clipped from V and 6 bases from J, the junction kept 11 bases outside the gene matches. In nucleotides, the CDR3 is TGTGCCAGCAGTGTCCTTCTAGCGGGGGGGCCAGGTGATACGCAGTATTTT. Translated, it gives CASSVLLAGGPGDTQYF.

This clone was seen once. The chain uses TRBV28 and TRBJ1-4; D is ambiguous. V lost 4 bases to trimming and J lost 6 bases, with 15 bases between them. The V gene's germline CDR1 is MDHEN and CDR2 SYDVKM. The length of the CDR3 is 15 residues. The CDR3 DNA follows: TGTGCCAGCAGTTGGCCCGGGCCTCCCCATGAAAAACTGTTTTTT. Protein sequence: CASSWPGPPHEKLFF. Full variable domain (outside the CDR3, taken from reference TRBV28 and TRBJ1-4): DVKVTQSSRYLVKRTGEKVFLECVQDMDHENMFWYRQDPGLGLRLIYFSYDVKMKEKGDIPEGYSVSREKKERFSLILESASTNQTSMYLCASSWPGPPHEKLFFGSGTQLSVL.

J is TRBJ2-7 and V is TRBV2; a possible D gene is TRBD2 (5 bases). Germline CDR1 and CDR2: SNHLY and FYNNEI. The CDR3 sequence is 15 residues long. V was shortened by 6 bases and J by 2 bases, with 17 bases between the two germline ends. The CDR3 region is CASRDRRYGTYEQYF. DNA for the CDR3: TGTGCCAGCAGAGATCGGAGGTACGGGACCTACGAGCAGTACTTC.

The genes are TRBV6-5 and TRBJ1-5, with D possibly TRBD1 on 6 matching bases. The length of the CDR3 is 15 residues. V was cut by 2 bases and J by 2 bases, with 10 bases left in between. The germline V gene has CDR1 MNHEY and CDR2 SVGAGI. Here the CDR3 reads CASSYRPGGNQPQHF. The CDR3 region has the DNA TGTGCCAGCAGTTACCGGCCAGGGGGCAATCAGCCCCAGCATTTT.

This chain uses TRBV6-5 with TRBJ1-6; D is ambiguous. The CDR3 contains 16 residues. Trimming removed 1 base at V and 0 bases at J, with 7 bases between. CDR1 is MNHEY and CDR2 is SVGAGI in the germline V gene. CDR3 region: CASSYWAVSYNSPLHF. CDR3 bases: TGTGCCAGCAGTTACTGGGCGGTCTCCTATAATTCACCCCTCCACTTT.

The chain uses TRBV7-6 and TRBJ2-5; 16 positions match TRBD2. This CDR3 has 19 amino acids. With V trimmed by 5 bases and J by 4 bases, 13 bases remained unmatched. Germline lookup yields CDR1 SGHVS and CDR2 FNYEAQ. The CDR3 DNA reads TGTGCCAGCAGCCTGGCCGGGACTAGCGGGGGGGGCGGGCCAGAGACCCAGTACTTC. Residues: CASSLAGTSGGGGPETQYF.

J is TRBJ2-2 and V is TRBV11-1; perhaps D is TRBD1 or TRBD2 (5 bases each). Trimming took 5 bases from V and 7 from J, leaving 11 bases between them. The CDR3 length is 13 residues. CDR1 SGHAT and CDR2 FQDESV come from the germline V gene (reference sequence). The CDR3 DNA reads TGTGCCAGCAGCCCGAGGGGATTCGGGGAGCTGTTTTTT. It specifies CASSPRGFGELFF.

J is TRBJ2-7 and V is TRBV9, with TRBD2 matching over 12 bases. Trimming cost V 2 bases and J 5 bases; bases outside gene matches: 2. The CDR3 consists of 14 residues. Germline V lookup: CDR1 SGDLS, CDR2 YYNGEE. CDR3 DNA: TGTGCCAGCAGCGTTCTAGCGGGAGGGAACGAGCAGTACTTC. Translated, it gives CASSVLAGGNEQYF. Full variable domain (rest looked up from reference TRBV9 and TRBJ2-7): DSGVTQTPKHLITATGQRVTLRCSPRSGDLSVYWYQQSLDQGLQFLIQYYNGEERAKGNILERFSAQQFPDLHSELNLSSLELGDSALYFCASSVLAGGNEQYFGPGTRLTVT.

V is TRBV7-9 and J is TRBJ2-7, with no clear D. V was cut by 8 bases and J by 3 bases, with 8 bases left in between. This CDR3 is 11 amino acids long. The germline gives CDR1 SEHNR, CDR2 FQNEAQ (reference sequence). CDR3 sequence: CASGPDYEQYF. As DNA, the CDR3 is TGTGCCAGCGGGCCAGACTACGAGCAGTACTTC.

This clone has a single count. J is TRBJ2-2 and V is TRBV11-3; D is perhaps TRBD1 or TRBD2 (6 bases each). The CDR3 has 17 residues. Trimming took 5 bases from V and 3 from J, leaving 19 bases between them. Germline V gene data show CDR1 as SGHNT and CDR2 as YENEEA. Written as DNA, the CDR3 is TGTGCCAGCAGCCTGAAGAAGTGGGGGGCGGACACCGGGGAGCTGTTTTTT. Its translation is CASSLKKWGADTGELFF. Full variable domain (rest looked up from reference TRBV11-3 and TRBJ2-2): EAGVVQSPRYKIIEKKQPVAFWCNPISGHNTLYWYLQNLGQGPELLIRYENEEAVDDSQLPKDRFSAERLKGVDSTLKIQPAELGDSAVYLCASSLKKWGADTGELFFGEGSRLTVL.

This clone was observed a single time. In DNA, the CDR3 is TGTGCCAGCAGCTCACATCCCGGGACGGGCTCCTACGAGCAGTACTTC. Its translation is CASSSHPGTGSYEQYF. J is TRBJ2-7 and V is TRBV7-6; D is tentatively TRBD1 or TRBD2 (5 bases each). Germline CDR1 reads SGHVS; CDR2 reads FNYEAQ. The CDR3 totals 16 residues. V was pared by 4 bases and J by 0 bases, with 16 bases between.

This clone was detected only once. The chain combines TRBV4-1 with TRBJ2-1, with TRBD2 as a possible D gene (5 bases). The CDR3 runs to 17 residues. The germline CDR1 and CDR2 sequences are MGHRA and YSYEKL. Between the trimmed V and J ends, which lost 3 bases and 2 bases, there was a span of 17 bases. The chain's CDR3 is CASSQPTRLPPYNEQFF. In DNA form, the CDR3 reads TGCGCCAGCAGCCAGCCCACTAGATTACCCCCCTACAATGAGCAGTTCTTC.

This clone has only one observation. CDR3 nucleotides: TGCAGCGTTGAGGGAAGCTTGGCTAGCGGGACCTCCTACAATGAGCAGTTCTTC. Its protein product is CSVEGSLASGTSYNEQFF. V usage is TRBV29-1 and J usage is TRBJ2-1, with 9 bases that match TRBD2. The V gene's germline CDR1 is SQVTM and CDR2 ANQGSEA. Germline trimming cut 3 bases from V and 0 bases from J; bases unmatched to any gene: 12. CDR3 length: 18 amino acids.

CDR3 region: CASSPSGQGLLWISTDTQYF. Written as DNA, the CDR3 is TGTGCCAGCTCACCGTCGGGACAGGGCCTCCTCTGGATTAGCACAGATACGCAGTATTTT. The chain is built from TRBV18 and TRBJ2-3, with 9 bases lining up with TRBD1. The CDR3 extends over 20 amino acids. Trimming took 3 bases from V and 0 from J; bases not matched to a gene: 16. Germline V gene sequence: CDR1 KGHSH, CDR2 LQKENI.

V gene TRBV19 combines with J gene TRBJ2-1; 7 positions agree with TRBD2. Looked up from germline, CDR1 is LNHDA and CDR2 is SQIVND (reference sequence). The CDR3 length is 14 residues. V lost 5 bases, J lost 6 bases, and 7 bases stayed unmatched. CDR3 residues: CASSPIGGFNEQFF. DNA for the CDR3: TGTGCCAGTAGTCCCATCGGGGGGTTCAATGAGCAGTTCTTC.

The J gene is TRBJ2-7, the V gene TRBV6-1; D is unclear. Looked up from germline, CDR1 is MNHNS and CDR2 is SASEGT. This CDR3 contains 14 residues. The V and J ends lost 6 bases and 4 bases respectively, with 16 bases between them. The CDR3 is CASRRWVGPYEQYF. The CDR3 bases are TGTGCCAGCAGGAGGTGGGTAGGTCCTTACGAGCAGTACTTC.

J is TRBJ1-4 and V is TRBV7-9, with TRBD1 matching 10 bases. J was trimmed by 4 bases and V by 10 bases; bases with no gene match: 12. CDR3 length: 16 amino acids. CDR1 is SEHNR, CDR2 FQNEAQ, per germline (reference sequence). The CDR3 region has the DNA TGTGCCACCTCCGTCCCGACAGGGGGCGATAATGAAAAACTGTTTTTT. Translated, it gives CATSVPTGGDNEKLFF.

This chain uses TRBV5-6 with TRBJ2-1; TRBD1 aligns across 11 bases. Germline CDR1 is SGHDT and CDR2 is YYEEEE. V was clipped by 3 bases and J by 5 bases; unmatched bases: 1. The CDR3 is 14 residues long. In nucleotides, the CDR3 is TGTGCCAGCAGCTGGGACAGGGGGGACAATGAGCAGTTCTTC. This gives the protein CASSWDRGDNEQFF.

This chain joins TRBV2 and TRBJ1-5; possible D gene TRBD1, 6 bases. CDR1 and CDR2 from the germline V gene are SNHLY and FYNNEI. The V and J ends lost 6 bases and 4 bases respectively, with 10 bases between them. This CDR3 has 13 residues. CDR3: CASRGTGNQPQHF. DNA of the CDR3: TGTGCCAGCAGGGGCACAGGGAATCAGCCCCAGCATTTT.

CDR3 bases: TGTGCCAGCAGCGAAGTAGTCTTGGGATTATCAGATACGCAGTATTTT. Encoded protein: CASSEVVLGLSDTQYF. The chain carries TRBV11-2 and TRBJ2-3; D ambiguous. Germline-derived CDR1 and CDR2 are SGHAT and FQNNGV. V dropped 5 bases and J dropped 4 bases, with 19 bases sitting between them. This CDR3 has 16 amino acids.

This chain connects TRBV10-1 to TRBJ2-3, with D perhaps matching TRBD2 (7 bases). With 0 bases removed from V and 2 bases from J, the gap between germline ends came to 18 bases. The CDR3 totals 18 residues. Germline assignment: CDR1 WNHNN and CDR2 SYGVQD (reference sequence). CDR3 bases: TGCGCCAGCAGTGAGTCGTCGGGGGGCCCGCATCTCACAGATACGCAGTATTTT. Its protein product is CASSESSGGPHLTDTQYF.

This clone occurred a few times. The V call is TRBV5-1, the J call TRBJ2-5, with TRBD1 identical over 9 bases. Germline V gene data show CDR1 as SGHRS and CDR2 as YFSETQ. V dropped 0 bases and J dropped 3; count of bases not matched to a gene: 0. This CDR3 region has 14 residues. The CDR3 region has the DNA TGCGCCAGCAGCTTGGGGACAGGGGAAGAGACCCAGTACTTC. Translation gives CASSLGTGEETQYF. The variable domain in full, with the rest retrieved from reference TRBV5-1 and TRBJ2-5, is KAGVTQTPRYLIKTRGQQVTLSCSPISGHRSVSWYQQTPGQGLQFLFEYFSETQRNKGNFPGRFSGRQFSNSRSEMNVSTLELGDSALYLCASSLGTGEETQYFGPGTRLLVL.